What follows is one T cell receptor beta chain and its context. What it recognizes is unknown. The entry originates in a study of shared clonotypes between healthy human individuals. Replicate sorted-subset PCRs were loaded with 150 to 250 ng DNA, 31,000 or so T cell genomes. Libraries were prepared by immunoSEQ multiplex PCR; TCRdb keeps only in-frame clonotypes and omits some of them. Here the sample spans about 730,000 clones, about two thirds being singletons. Trimming shortened V by 1 base and J by 5 bases, and 6 bases separated the two germline ends. Germline CDR1 and CDR2: SGHTA and FQGTGA. This CDR3 comprises 13 residues. Donors had no recently reported acute infections or vaccinations and were HIV-negative. Study-level results: In a handful of donors, about 5% of naive CD4 clonotypes appeared in common.

This rearrangement joins TRBV7-3 to TRBJ1-5; D remains unclear. This sequence originates from a woman aged 25 to 39 in good health. Sequencing was carried out using memory CD4+ T cells sorted from blood. Described subset: CD45RA-negative fraction. The CDR3: CASSLMLDQPQHF. The CDR3 DNA is TGTGCCAGCAGCTTAATGTTGGATCAGCCCCAGCATTTT. The complete variable domain, with remaining parts taken from reference TRBV7-3 and TRBJ1-5, reads GAGVSQTPSNKVTEKGKYVELRCDPISGHTALYWYRQSLGQGPEFLIYFQGTGAADDSGLPNDRFFAVRPEGSVSTLKIQRTERGDSAVYLCASSLMLDQPQHFGDGTRLSIL.